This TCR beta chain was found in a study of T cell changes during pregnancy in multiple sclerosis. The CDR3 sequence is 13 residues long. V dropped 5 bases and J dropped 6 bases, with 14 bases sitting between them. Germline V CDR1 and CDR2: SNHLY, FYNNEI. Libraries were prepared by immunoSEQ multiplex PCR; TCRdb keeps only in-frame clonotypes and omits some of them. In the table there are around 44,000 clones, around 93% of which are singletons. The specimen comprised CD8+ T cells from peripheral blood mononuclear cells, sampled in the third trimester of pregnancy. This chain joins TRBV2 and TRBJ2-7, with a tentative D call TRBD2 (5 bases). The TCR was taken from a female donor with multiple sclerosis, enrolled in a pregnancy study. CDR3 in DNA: TGTGCCAGCAGTCGCCTAGCATATCGCGAGCAGTACTTC. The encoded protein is CASSRLAYREQYF.